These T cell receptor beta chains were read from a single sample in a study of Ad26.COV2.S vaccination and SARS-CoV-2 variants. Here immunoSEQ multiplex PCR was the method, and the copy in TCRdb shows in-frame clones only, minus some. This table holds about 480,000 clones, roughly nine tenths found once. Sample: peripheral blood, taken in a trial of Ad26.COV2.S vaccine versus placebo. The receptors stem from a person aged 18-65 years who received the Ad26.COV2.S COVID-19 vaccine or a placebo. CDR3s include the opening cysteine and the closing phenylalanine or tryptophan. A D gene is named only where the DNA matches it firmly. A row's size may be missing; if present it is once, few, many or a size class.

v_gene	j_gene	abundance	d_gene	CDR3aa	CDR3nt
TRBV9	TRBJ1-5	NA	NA	CASYRAGEPQHF	TGTGCCAGTTACCGGGCGGGGGAGCCCCAGCATTTT
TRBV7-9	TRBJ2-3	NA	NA	CASSLGITADTQYF	TGTGCCAGCAGCTTAGGTATAACGGCAGATACGCAGTATTTT
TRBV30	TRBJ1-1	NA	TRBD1	CAWSASPPGGVTEAFF	TGTGCCTGGAGTGCATCCCCCCCAGGGGGAGTCACTGAAGCTTTCTTT
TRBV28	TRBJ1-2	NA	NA	CASSTLAGGYTF	TGTGCCAGCAGTACACTAGCTGGTGGCTACACCTTC
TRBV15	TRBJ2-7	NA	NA	CATSRGYYEQYF	TGTGCCACCAGCAGAGGGTATTACGAGCAGTACTTC
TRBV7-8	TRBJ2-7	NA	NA	CASSLVQGIEQYF	TGTGCCAGCAGCTTAGTTCAGGGGATCGAGCAGTACTTC
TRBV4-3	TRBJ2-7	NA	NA	CASSQSAGAHEQYF	TGCGCCAGCAGCCAGAGCGCAGGAGCTCACGAGCAGTACTTC
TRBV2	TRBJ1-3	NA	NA	CASIEGGGKDTIYF	TGTGCCAGCATCGAAGGGGGGGGCAAAGACACCATATATTTT
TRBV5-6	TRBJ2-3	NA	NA	CASSLVSNTDTQYF	TGTGCCAGCAGCTTGGTTTCTAACACAGATACGCAGTATTTT
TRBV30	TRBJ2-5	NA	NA	CAWSSKETQYF	TGTGCCTGGAGCTCGAAAGAGACCCAGTACTTC
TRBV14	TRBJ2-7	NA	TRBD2	CASSQGNVGRAFLSREQYF	TGTGCCAGCAGCCAAGGAAACGTCGGGAGGGCTTTCCTATCGAGGGAGCAGTACTTC
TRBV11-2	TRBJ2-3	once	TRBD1	CASSLGQGSTDTQYF	TGTGCCAGCAGCTTAGGACAGGGAAGCACAGATACGCAGTATTTT
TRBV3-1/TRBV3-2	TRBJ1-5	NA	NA	CASSQPGERAQHF	TGTGCCAGCAGCCAACCAGGGGAGCGGGCCCAGCATTTT
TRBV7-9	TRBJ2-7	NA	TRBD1	CASSLAGTVYEQYF	TGTGCCAGCAGCTTAGCTGGGACAGTCTACGAGCAGTACTTC
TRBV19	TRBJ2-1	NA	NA	CASSTFAYNEQFF	TGTGCCAGTAGTACTTTTGCGTACAATGAGCAGTTCTTC
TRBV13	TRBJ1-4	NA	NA	CASSLRALNEKLFF	TGTGCCAGCAGCTTGCGGGCCCTTAATGAAAAACTGTTTTTT
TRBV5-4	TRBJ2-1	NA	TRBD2	CASSQGLAGYNEQFF	TGTGCCAGCAGCCAGGGACTAGCGGGTTACAATGAGCAGTTCTTC
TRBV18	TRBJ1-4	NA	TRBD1	CASSPRTGRTTNEKLFF	TGTGCCAGCTCACCACGGACAGGGAGGACAACTAATGAAAAACTGTTTTTT
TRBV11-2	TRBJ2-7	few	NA	CASSLIRSYEQYF	TGTGCCAGCAGCTTAATAAGATCCTACGAGCAGTACTTC
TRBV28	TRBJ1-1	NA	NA	CASSLSGIQATEAFF	TGTGCCAGCAGTTTATCGGGTATTCAGGCCACTGAAGCTTTCTTT
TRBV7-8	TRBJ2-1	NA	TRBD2	CASLMREMGNEQFF	TGTGCCAGCTTGATGCGGGAGATGGGCAATGAGCAGTTCTTC
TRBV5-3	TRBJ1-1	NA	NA	CARSLVGVTEAFF	TGTGCCAGAAGCTTGGTTGGGGTAACTGAAGCTTTCTTT
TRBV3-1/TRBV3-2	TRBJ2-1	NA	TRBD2	CASSLSGGEQFF	TGTGCCAGCAGCCTAAGCGGGGGTGAGCAGTTCTTC
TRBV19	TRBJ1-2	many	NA	CASSIGRSPGSYTF	TGTGCCAGTAGTATAGGAAGGTCCCCGGGGAGCTACACCTTC
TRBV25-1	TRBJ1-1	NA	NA	CASSDGTEAFF	TGTGCCAGCAGTGACGGCACTGAAGCTTTCTTT
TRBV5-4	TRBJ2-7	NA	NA	CASSVDGLYEQYF	TGTGCCAGCAGCGTGGACGGGCTCTACGAGCAGTACTTC
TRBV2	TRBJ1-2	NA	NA	CASSFDETRNYGYTF	TGTGCCAGCAGTTTTGATGAAACGCGGAACTATGGCTACACCTTC
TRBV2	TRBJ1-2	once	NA	CASSEGELKGYTF	TGTGCCAGCAGCGAGGGTGAGCTCAAGGGCTACACCTTC
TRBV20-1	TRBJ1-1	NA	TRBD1	CSASPTGGVTEAFF	TGCAGTGCTAGTCCAACAGGGGGCGTCACTGAAGCTTTCTTT
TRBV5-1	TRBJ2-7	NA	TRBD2	CASSPSPAGSGEQYF	TGCGCCAGCAGCCCCAGTCCAGCGGGGTCTGGGGAGCAGTACTTC
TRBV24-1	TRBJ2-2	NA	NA	CATSDRGVTGELFF	TGTGCCACCAGTGATAGGGGGGTTACCGGGGAGCTGTTTTTT
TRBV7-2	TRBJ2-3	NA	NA	CASSRDRASTDTQYF	TGTGCCAGCAGCCGGGACCGAGCTAGCACAGATACGCAGTATTTT
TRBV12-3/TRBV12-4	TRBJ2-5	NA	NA	CASSLNDGGTQYF	TGTGCCAGCAGTTTAAATGACGGGGGGACCCAGTACTTC
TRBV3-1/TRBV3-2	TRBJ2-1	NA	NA	CASSRQGQAYNEQFF	TGTGCCAGCAGTCGTCAGGGACAAGCCTACAATGAGCAGTTCTTC
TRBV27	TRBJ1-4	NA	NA	CASSPTEPNEKLFF	TGTGCCAGCTCCCCGACAGAACCTAATGAAAAACTGTTTTTT
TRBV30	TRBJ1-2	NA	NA	CALSLGGYTF	TGTGCCTTAAGCCTGGGGGGCTACACCTTC
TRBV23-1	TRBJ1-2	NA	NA	CASSQTPLPTANLNYGYTF	TGCGCCAGCAGTCAAACCCCTTTGCCGACAGCCAATTTGAACTATGGCTACACCTTC
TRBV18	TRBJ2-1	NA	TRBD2	CASSQRAASGHSYNEQFF	TGTGCCAGCTCCCAAAGGGCAGCTAGCGGGCATTCCTACAATGAGCAGTTCTTC
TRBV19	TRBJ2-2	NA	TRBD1	CASSIGRGPTGELFF	TGTGCCAGTAGTATCGGCAGGGGGCCCACCGGGGAGCTGTTTTTT
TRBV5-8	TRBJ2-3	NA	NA	CASRVLYTDTQYF	TGTGCCAGCAGGGTTCTGTACACAGATACGCAGTATTTT
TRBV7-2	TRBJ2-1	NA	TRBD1	CASSYDRGLNEQFF	TGTGCCAGCAGCTATGACAGGGGGCTTAATGAGCAGTTCTTC
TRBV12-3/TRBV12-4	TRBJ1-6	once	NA	CASSLGRAPLHF	TGTGCCAGCAGTTTGGGTAGGGCACCCCTCCACTTT
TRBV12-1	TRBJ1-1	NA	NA	CASSSSLGAGMNTEAFF	TGTGCCAGCAGTAGTTCCCTGGGTGCGGGGATGAACACTGAAGCTTTCTTT
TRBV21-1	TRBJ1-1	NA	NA	CASSRPPRREHHYPLNHEAFF	TGTGCCAGCAGCCGACCCCCGAGGAGGGAACACCACTACCCACTGAATCATGAAGCTTTCTTT
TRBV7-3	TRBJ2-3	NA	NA	CASSLSGTQHTDTQYF	TGTGCCAGCAGCTTATCCGGGACCCAACACACAGATACGCAGTATTTT
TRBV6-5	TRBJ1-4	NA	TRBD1	CASSLDRSEKLFF	TGTGCCAGCAGTCTGGACAGGTCGGAAAAACTGTTTTTT
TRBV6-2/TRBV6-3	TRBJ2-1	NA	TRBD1	CASSYSGTGALYNEQFF	TGTGCCAGCAGTTACTCCGGGACAGGGGCCCTCTACAATGAGCAGTTCTTC
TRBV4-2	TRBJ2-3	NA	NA	CASSQDIVGSGGTDTQYF	TGTGCCAGCAGCCAGGATATAGTTGGGAGCGGAGGCACAGATACGCAGTATTTT
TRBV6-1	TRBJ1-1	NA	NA	CASSERSMNTEAFF	TGTGCCAGCAGTGAACGCAGCATGAACACTGAAGCTTTCTTT
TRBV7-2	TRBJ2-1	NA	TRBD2	CASTWGGSPYNEQFF	TGTGCCAGCACCTGGGGCGGGAGTCCCTACAATGAGCAGTTCTTC
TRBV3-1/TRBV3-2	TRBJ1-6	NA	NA	CASSQGRSGIGSPLHF	TGTGCCAGCAGCCAAGGCCGGTCGGGGATAGGGTCACCCCTCCACTTT
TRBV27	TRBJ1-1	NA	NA	CASSFGVPNTEAFF	TGTGCCAGCAGTTTCGGGGTACCGAACACTGAAGCTTTCTTT
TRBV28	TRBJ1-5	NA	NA	CASSPVPTGQPQHF	TGTGCCAGCAGTCCCGTCCCGACCGGGCAGCCCCAGCATTTT
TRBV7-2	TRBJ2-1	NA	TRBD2	CASSSPGLAVRGTYNEQFF	TGTGCCAGCAGCTCACCCGGACTAGCGGTGAGAGGCACCTACAATGAGCAGTTCTTC
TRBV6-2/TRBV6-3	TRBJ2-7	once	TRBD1	CASSPVVTGKSYEQYF	TGTGCCAGCAGCCCCGTGGTGACAGGGAAGTCCTACGAGCAGTACTTC